This TCR beta chain is drawn from a study of blood T cell repertoires in COVID-19. Study at large: The United States, Italy and Spain supplied acute and convalescent COVID-19 samples. PBMCs, B-cell-depleted T cells, or T cells provided the cDNA or gDNA that made up the material.

This clone has just a few counts. Original processing methods: Counts of nucleated cells, estimated from reference gene primer amplification, were obtained. TCRdb's copy holds only in-frame clones and misses some; the assay was immunoSEQ multiplex PCR. V, J and clone size are those of that table, while D and trimming were read from the DNA. The table has 170,000 or so clones, around nine tenths seen once. The source of this sequence is a man between 35 and 55 years old with active or convalescent COVID-19. The material sequenced was peripheral blood.

The CDR3 region is CASREYSNMNTEAFF. In nucleotides, the CDR3 is TGTGCCAGTAGGGAGTATTCTAACATGAACACTGAAGCTTTCTTT. The J gene is TRBJ1-1, the V gene TRBV19; D not resolved. Trimming shortened V by 6 bases and J by 0 bases, and 14 bases separated the two germline ends. The germline CDR1 and CDR2 sequences are LNHDA and SQIVND (reference sequence). This CDR3 has 15 residues.